A selection of T cell receptor beta chains follows, all from one sample in a study of blood T cell repertoires in COVID-19. Some clones are missing from TCRdb's copy, which holds only in-frame ones; the method was immunoSEQ multiplex PCR. Of around 99,000 clones in the sample, 60% to 85% were seen once. The sample comprised peripheral blood. The receptors were sampled from a human donor in a cohort sampled during active or convalescent COVID-19. The CDR3 runs from the conserved cysteine through the conserved F or W. A D gene is named only where the DNA matches it firmly. Size values are once, few and many counts, or a class for expanded clones, and some rows have none.

J: TRBJ2-7; D: NA; size: NA; V: TRBV19; CDR3: CASTLGGGASYEQYF; DNA: TGTGCCAGTACCTTGGGAGGTGGGGCATCCTACGAGCAGTACTTC
J: TRBJ1-1; D: TRBD1; size: NA; V: TRBV7-2; CDR3: CASSLVGARGFNTEAFF; DNA: TGTGCCAGCAGCTTAGTAGGGGCCAGGGGGTTTAACACTGAAGCTTTCTTT
J: TRBJ2-2; D: NA; size: NA; V: TRBV7-2; CDR3: CASSLQGRTGELFF; DNA: TGTGCCAGCAGCTTACAGGGGAGAACCGGGGAGCTGTTTTTT
J: TRBJ2-7; D: NA; size: NA; V: TRBV20-1; CDR3: CSALSYEQYF; DNA: TGCAGTGCTCTTTCCTACGAGCAGTACTTC
J: TRBJ2-1; D: TRBD2; size: NA; V: TRBV7-9; CDR3: CASSWGGGRGYNEQFF; DNA: TGTGCCAGCAGCTGGGGCGGCGGGAGGGGGTACAATGAGCAGTTCTTC
J: TRBJ1-5; D: NA; size: NA; V: TRBV28; CDR3: CASSLYTDGYGSQPQHF; DNA: TGTGCCAGCAGTTTATATACCGACGGGTATGGAAGTCAGCCCCAGCATTTT
J: TRBJ2-1; D: TRBD1; size: NA; V: TRBV4-3; CDR3: CASSQDRGQGMYNEQFF; DNA: TGCGCCAGCAGCCAAGACCGAGGACAGGGGATGTACAATGAGCAGTTCTTC
J: TRBJ1-2; D: TRBD1; size: NA; V: TRBV3-1/TRBV3-2; CDR3: CASSRKTGSRRYGYTF; DNA: TGTGCCAGCAGCCGTAAGACAGGGTCCAGGAGATATGGCTACACCTTC
J: TRBJ1-1; D: NA; size: NA; V: TRBV5-6; CDR3: CASSLWTVWEFMNTEAFF; DNA: TGTGCCAGCAGCTTGTGGACAGTATGGGAATTTATGAACACTGAAGCTTTCTTT
J: TRBJ1-1; D: NA; size: NA; V: TRBV29-1; CDR3: CSGRWIPGHQNTEAFF; DNA: TGCAGCGGGCGATGGATTCCGGGACATCAGAACACTGAAGCTTTCTTT
J: TRBJ2-7; D: NA; size: many; V: TRBV19; CDR3: CASSNLYEQYF; DNA: TGTGCCAGTAGTAACTTATACGAGCAGTACTTC
J: TRBJ2-7; D: TRBD2; size: NA; V: TRBV5-1; CDR3: CASSLLGLAGVYEQYF; DNA: TGCGCCAGCAGCTTGCTCGGACTAGCGGGGGTTTACGAGCAGTACTTC
J: TRBJ2-6; D: TRBD1; size: medium-sized; V: TRBV27; CDR3: CASSSSDRGVSGANVLTF; DNA: TGTGCCAGCAGTTCCTCCGACAGGGGGGTTTCTGGGGCCAACGTCCTGACTTTC
J: TRBJ2-7; D: NA; size: NA; V: TRBV9; CDR3: CASSHGSGEQYF; DNA: TGTGCCAGCAGCCATGGGTCCGGGGAGCAGTACTTC
J: TRBJ1-6; D: TRBD1; size: NA; V: TRBV5-4; CDR3: CASSKKTGQGTSPLHF; DNA: TGTGCCAGCAGCAAAAAAACGGGACAGGGAACTTCACCCCTCCACTTT
J: TRBJ2-2; D: TRBD2; size: NA; V: TRBV6-5; CDR3: CASSYDGRRTGELFF; DNA: TGTGCCAGCAGTTACGACGGGAGGCGAACCGGGGAGCTGTTTTTT
J: TRBJ2-1; D: TRBD2; size: once; V: TRBV27; CDR3: CATHSGGLFNEQFF; DNA: TGTGCCACCCATAGCGGGGGGCTATTCAATGAGCAGTTCTTC
J: TRBJ1-1; D: TRBD1; size: NA; V: TRBV5-1; CDR3: CASRPGQGRNTEAFF; DNA: TGCGCCAGTCGGCCCGGACAGGGGAGAAACACTGAAGCTTTCTTT
J: TRBJ1-2; D: TRBD1; size: few; V: TRBV9; CDR3: CASSSQGDPGNYGYTF; DNA: TGTGCCAGCAGCTCCCAGGGGGATCCGGGTAACTATGGCTACACCTTC
J: TRBJ2-1; D: TRBD2; size: NA; V: TRBV5-4; CDR3: CASSLVAGGVYEQFF; DNA: TGTGCCAGCAGCTTGGTAGCGGGGGGTGTCTATGAGCAGTTCTTC
J: TRBJ1-4; D: NA; size: few; V: TRBV6-5; CDR3: CASKPGHHNEKLFF; DNA: TGTGCCAGTAAGCCGGGACATCATAATGAAAAACTGTTTTTT
J: TRBJ2-1; D: TRBD2; size: NA; V: TRBV10-1; CDR3: CASSFLAGSNNEQFF; DNA: TGCGCCAGCAGTTTTCTAGCGGGATCTAACAATGAGCAGTTCTTC
J: TRBJ2-3; D: NA; size: few; V: TRBV19; CDR3: CASSIRGVTDTQYF; DNA: TGTGCCAGTAGTATCAGAGGTGTCACAGATACGCAGTATTTT